This TCR beta chain was recovered during a study of CD8+ T cells in alopecia areata. cDNA serving as the sequencing template came from extracted, reverse transcribed RNA. TCRdb's copy holds only in-frame clones and misses some; the assay was immunoSEQ multiplex PCR. The top ten clones hold 0.48% of a sample with about 200,000 clones, roughly two fifths of them seen once. This CDR3 is 15 amino acids long. From germline, CDR1 is SNHLY and CDR2 FYNNEI. The V gene lost 8 bases and the J gene lost 0 bases, with 14 bases spanning the gap. Treatment indicated: oral pan-JAK inhibitor, 5-10 mg twice daily. This TCR derives from a human donor with alopecia areata. Sequenced material: CD4+ T cells sorted from blood, taken around week 30, from a patient treated with tofacitinib. The genes are TRBV2 and TRBJ2-4; no clear D. The CDR3 DNA is TGTGCCAGCCGAGAGCGAGCCCTAGCCAAAAACATTCAGTACTTC. As protein: CASRERALAKNIQYF.